This TCR beta chain was sequenced during a study of blood T cell repertoires in COVID-19. On the study more broadly: Both acute and convalescent COVID-19 samples were obtained from the United States, Italy and Spain. The cDNA or gDNA used as material had been derived from T cells, B-cell-depleted T cells, or PBMCs.

The V gene end was trimmed by 3 bases and the J gene end by 10 bases; junction bases not matched to a gene: 18. Germline CDR1 reads SGHDT; CDR2 reads YYEEEE. The CDR3 spans 17 residues. Authors' data handling: Estimation of nucleated cell counts relied on the amplification of reference gene primers. Sequenced by immunoSEQ multiplex PCR; TCRdb stores in-frame clones only, minus some. V, J and clone size are those of that table, while D and trimming were read from the DNA. This table holds more than 100,000 clones, around 89% found once. Sequences were obtained from peripheral blood. The receptor comes from a man aged 50 to 60 with active or convalescent COVID-19. This sequence joins TRBV5-6 and TRBJ2-1, with 8 bases lining up with TRBD2. The CDR3 sequence: CASSSTMASGRAVEQFF. The CDR3 region has the DNA TGTGCCAGCAGCTCCACCATGGCGTCCGGGAGGGCCGTAGAGCAGTTCTTC.